This T cell receptor (beta chain) was profiled in a study of T cell responses to AZD1222 COVID-19 vaccine. Concerning this clone itself: Its antigen is currently unknown.

This CDR3 has 16 residues. V shed 7 bases, J shed 0 bases, and the junction held 10 bases outside the gene matches. Germline CDR1 and CDR2: SGHVS and FQNEAQ. Researchers grouped second doses given at about 4 or about 12 weeks into one pool. Points from the study as a whole: Seropositive status at baseline applied to only five to seven AZD1222 recipients. Spike was spanned by vaccine-associated CD4 TCRs, which were dominant at 160-218 and 743-854.

The assay was immunoSEQ multiplex PCR, and TCRdb's table has in-frame clones only and misses some. The sample consists of about 42,000 clones, around 89% of them appearing once. The chain has TRBV7-8 and TRBJ2-3; 7 bases fit TRBD1. The sample consisted of peripheral blood, taken 28 days after the second AZD1222 dose. This TCR was recovered from an adult who received the AZD1222 COVID-19 vaccine. The DNA of the CDR3 is TGTGCCAGCACCCTCACCCCGGGACAGAGCACAGATACGCAGTATTTT. Its protein product is CASTLTPGQSTDTQYF.